Sequencing of this T cell receptor beta chain was carried out in a study of prognosis after radiotherapy for stage I lung cancer (dated by TCRdb to the early 2020s). A note on the overall study: About 20 stage I NSCLC patients were enrolled in Nanjing, China, between 2018 and January 2019. The patients included 12 to 15 who had newly diagnosed primary stage I lung tumors, along with about 5 others who had oligometastatic NSCLC after their primary tumor had been surgically resected. Every patient was deemed medically inoperable, eleven to twelve because of comorbidities and over 5 because they refused surgery. Ages in the cohort of about a dozen men and 6 women ranged from roughly 50 to 85 years, with a median of 74. Tumor histology was squamous cell carcinoma in about 7 patients and adenocarcinoma in about 12. SBRT was given in 3 to 5 fractions with a biologically effective dose of at least 100 Gy, using image-guided IMRT or VMAT. Concurrent therapy was not administered to any patient alongside SBRT. After SBRT, distant metastases developed in four of the 19 patients at a median of about seven months, while the remaining 15 patients had no significant progression. This study profiled peripheral blood TCR beta repertoires from stage I NSCLC patients before and after stereotactic body radiotherapy and linked the repertoires to distant failure. The study took one blood sample before SBRT and one after SBRT from each of 19 patients and sequenced all 40 or so samples. Findings and caveats that apply to the study as a whole: Differences in TRBV and TRBJ usage frequencies by metastasis status were reportedly observed in two V genes at baseline and in several V and two J genes after SBRT. Whether the expanded TCR clones were tumor-specific was not determined. Post-SBRT Shannon entropy and its change from baseline were lower in patients who developed distant metastases; baseline Shannon entropy was not associated with metastases. No adjustment for multiple comparisons was applied to any of the reported P values. The small cohort and short follow-up limited the study, so independent validation of the findings is needed. Unique TCR clone counts fell after SBRT (median 10,088 before versus several thousand after; Wilcoxon paired P=0.011).

A history of other malignancies or of prior chemotherapy or radiotherapy was absent in all patients, and node-negative disease was shown on CT and PET/CT in all patients. Around 6 milliliters of peripheral venous blood were drawn into EDTA tubes at each of two time points. PBMCs were isolated by Ficoll-Paque Plus density-gradient centrifugation. Right after collection, samples were kept at -80 degrees C until analysis. Two rounds of multiplex PCR were used to amplify the TCR beta CDR3 region from genomic DNA. In the first round of PCR, primers specific to each TRBV and TRBJ gene were used, and the primer sequences are filed in Chinese patent CN105087789A. The second PCR round used universal primers. The Roche High Pure PCR Template Preparation Kit was used to extract genomic DNA from frozen PBMCs. An Illumina HiSeq 3000 was used to sequence the libraries paired-end with 151 bp reads. The authors' pipeline ran thus. CutAdapt was used to discard raw reads that did not contain the multiplex PCR primer sequences. High-quality paired reads were merged into contigs with PEAR. MiXCR assigned TRB V, D and J gene segments to each contig by aligning to reference sequences. CDR3 sequences were clustered by base quality and sequence similarity to remove sequencing errors. Diversity was measured as Shannon entropy normalized by the natural log of productive TCR sequence number. To get clonality, Shannon entropy was divided by the natural log of the number of unique clonotypes, and that result was subtracted from one. Progression-free survival cut-offs for repertoire metrics were chosen using the Youden index of ROC curves, with analyses run in R 3.5.3. The public reads were quality trimmed at Q25 with fastp and then assembled into clones with MiXCR by TCRdb, keeping productive beta chains. Rows with a matching CDR3 protein are joined into one entry that keeps the most common DNA and genes. The V and J calls here are based on TCRdb, not the publication. The sample yields more than 15,000 distinct CDR3 sequences; around 29% were counted once. The ten largest clones take up nearly 25% of the sample.

This clonotype was seen many times. This clone's antigen is unknown. Within one base of it there is no much larger clone, and no base qualities were kept. From cysteine to phenylalanine, the CDR3 is 15 amino acids long. Just the 45-base CDR3 DNA is kept, in frame starting at base 1. V is reduced by 7 bases and J by 2 bases, leaving a spacing of 16 bases between them. The germline V gene yields MDHEN for CDR1 and SYDVKM for CDR2. Source: PBMCs, taken before or after stereotactic body radiation therapy (not recorded which). The clonotype was recovered from a donor at least 50 years old with non-small cell lung cancer. The chain is made from TRBV28 and TRBJ2-3; no D gene is confidently identified. CDR3 region: CASTPPGGSTDTQYF. The nucleotide sequence reads TGTGCCAGCACCCCCCCGGGCGGATCCACAGATACGCAGTATTTT.